These 19 T cell receptor beta chains originate from one sample sequenced in a study of T cells in Graves' hyperthyroidism and ophthalmopathy. Researchers took RNA transcripts and amplified the TCR beta CDR3 regions from them. First-round RT-PCR with HTBI primers amplified the TCR CDR3 region. One entry per CDR3 protein results from TCRdb running MiXCR on the multiplex PCR reads. The table lists approximately 330,000 distinct CDR3 sequences, roughly an eighth of them singletons. Material: blood. The receptors come from a middle-aged woman with Graves' ophthalmopathy.

The genes are TRBV18 and TRBJ2-1; TRBD2 agrees at 13 bases. Trimming took 3 bases from V and 2 from J; bases not matched to a gene: 1. Germline-derived CDR1 and CDR2 are KGHSH and LQKENI. The CDR3 contains 16 residues. CDR3 sequence (DNA): TGTGCCAGCTCACCGACTAGCGGGGGGACCTACAATGAGCAGTTCTTC. Its protein is CASSPTSGGTYNEQFF.

V is TRBV28 and J is TRBJ2-7; D possibly corresponds to TRBD2 (5 bases). The CDR3 covers 15 residues. Looked up from germline, CDR1 is MDHEN and CDR2 is SYDVKM. The V gene lost 3 bases and the J gene lost 4 bases, with 16 bases spanning the gap. For the CDR3, the DNA is TGTGCCAGCAGTTTGGGAAAAGCGGCTAGGTACGAGCAGTACTTC. Its translation is CASSLGKAARYEQYF. Supplemented by reference TRBV28 and TRBJ2-7, the full variable domain reads DVKVTQSSRYLVKRTGEKVFLECVQDMDHENMFWYRQDPGLGLRLIYFSYDVKMKEKGDIPEGYSVSREKKERFSLILESASTNQTSMYLCASSLGKAARYEQYFGPGTRLTVT.

The chain uses TRBV6-5 and TRBJ1-6; 10 bases line up with TRBD1. CDR1 is MNHEY, CDR2 SVGAGI, per germline. The CDR3 covers 16 residues. Unmatched junction bases numbered 6, after V lost 3 bases and J lost 7 bases. The CDR3 spells CASSYRTGGWNSPLHF. DNA for the CDR3: TGTGCCAGCAGTTATCGGACAGGGGGATGGAATTCACCCCTCCACTTT.

Many counts were recorded for this clonotype. Compared with germline, one end of the junction differs, possibly owing to a read error. CDR3 amino acids: CASSLAGGPLDEQFF. CDR3 DNA: TGTGCCAGCAGCCTAGCGGGAGGGCCATTGGATGAGCAGTTCTTC. The gene calls are TRBV7-9 and TRBJ2-1; 12 bases fit TRBD2. The CDR3 spans 15 residues. Looked up from germline, CDR1 is SEHNR and CDR2 is FQNEAQ (reference sequence).

This clonotype occurred many times. The chain recombines TRBV15 with TRBJ2-7; the match to TRBD1 covers 11 bases. V lost 4 bases and J lost 4; bases outside the gene matches: 3. The CDR3 totals 14 residues. CDR1 and CDR2 from the germline V gene are LNHNV and YYDKDF (reference sequence). CDR3 sequence: CATSTGQGAYEQYF. The CDR3, as DNA: TGTGCCACCAGCACCGGACAGGGGGCGTACGAGCAGTACTTC.

This clonotype was counted many times. The V and J genes are TRBV12-3 or TRBV12-4 and TRBJ2-1; no clear D. The CDR3 consists of 11 residues. Trimming stripped 7 bases from V and 4 bases from J, with 5 bases between. The CDR3 DNA reads TGTGCCAGCACTTATTACAATGAGCAGTTCTTC. This gives the protein CASTYYNEQFF.

The rearrangement joins TRBV9 to TRBJ2-3; D not certain. The germline V and J ends were trimmed by 0 bases and 4 bases, with 9 bases remaining between them. Germline V gene sequence: CDR1 SGDLS, CDR2 YYNGEE. This CDR3 contains 14 residues. In DNA form, the CDR3 reads TGTGCCAGCAGCGTAGTTGATAGCTCAGATACGCAGTATTTT. Translating it yields CASSVVDSSDTQYF.

This clonotype was seen many times. The chain employs TRBV12-3 or TRBV12-4 and TRBJ2-1; 8 bases agree with TRBD1. Losses at the gene ends were 1 base for V and 7 bases for J; bases not matched to a gene: 18. The CDR3 has 19 residues. The CDR3 here is CASSLGRGRQGARRNEQFF. As DNA, the CDR3 is TGTGCCAGCAGTTTAGGGAGGGGAAGGCAGGGGGCGAGGAGAAATGAGCAGTTCTTC.

This clonotype was counted at least ten times. The rearrangement uses TRBV20-1 and TRBJ2-5, with TRBD1 matching over 11 bases. Germline V gene lookup returns CDR1 DFQATT and CDR2 SNEGSKA (reference sequence). Trimming took 5 bases from V and 7 from J; bases not matched to a gene: 9. CDR3 size: 14 residues. CDR3 region: CSAVPGQGVRTQYF. The CDR3 DNA reads as TGCAGTGCTGTACCGGGACAGGGGGTTCGGACCCAGTACTTC.

The rearrangement joins TRBV7-8 to TRBJ2-7, with D tentatively TRBD2 (5 bases). CDR3 length: 14 residues. CDR1 SGHVS and CDR2 FQNEAQ come from the germline V gene. Trimming removed 1 base from V and 0 bases from J, with 7 bases in between. The CDR3 DNA is TGTGCCAGCAGCTTAGTCACTAGCTCCTACGAGCAGTACTTC. It yields the protein CASSLVTSSYEQYF.

The table lists this clonotype with many counts. The chain uses TRBV29-1 and TRBJ1-1; no definite D call. This CDR3 is 12 amino acids long. V was pared by 1 base and J by 4 bases, with 7 bases between. Germline V gene data show CDR1 as SQVTM and CDR2 as ANQGSEA. CDR3 region: CSVEVSSTEAFF. The CDR3 nucleotides read TGCAGCGTTGAAGTCTCATCCACTGAAGCTTTCTTT.

The chain links TRBV20-1 to TRBJ2-3, with D uncertain. The CDR3 consists of 8 residues. V was pared by 3 bases and J by 10 bases, with 2 bases between. Germline V CDR1 and CDR2: DFQATT, SNEGSKA (reference sequence). Here the CDR3 reads CSASPQYF. The CDR3 DNA reads TGCAGTGCTAGCCCGCAGTATTTT.

As concerns this clonotype: One end of the junction is discordant with germline, which a read error may explain. The rearrangement joins TRBV20-1 to TRBJ1-1, with D hard to call. The germline V gene encodes CDR1 DFQATT and CDR2 SNEGSKA (reference sequence). This CDR3 is built from 12 residues. CDR3 sequence: CSAKLRNTEALF. For the CDR3, the DNA is TGCAGTGCTAAGCTCCGGAACACTGAAGCTCTCTTT.

The genes are TRBV3-1 and TRBJ2-5, with D tentatively TRBD1 (6 bases). This CDR3 has 14 amino acids. V was shortened by 6 bases and J by 1 base, with 12 bases between the two germline ends. The germline V gene has CDR1 LGHDT and CDR2 YNNKEL (reference sequence). DNA for the CDR3: TGTGCCAGCAGGCCCGGGACACTCCAAGAGACCCAGTACTTC. Its protein product is CASRPGTLQETQYF.

This clonotype has a count of ten or more. The chain has TRBV28 and TRBJ1-1; D gene unclear. The CDR3 is 14 residues long. CDR1 MDHEN and CDR2 SYDVKM come from the germline V gene. Between the trimmed V and J ends, which lost 3 bases and 1 base, there was a span of 9 bases. Here the CDR3 reads CASSFRTENTEAFF. The CDR3 bases are TGTGCCAGCAGTTTCAGGACCGAGAACACTGAAGCTTTCTTT. Full variable domain (outside the CDR3, taken from reference TRBV28 and TRBJ1-1): DVKVTQSSRYLVKRTGEKVFLECVQDMDHENMFWYRQDPGLGLRLIYFSYDVKMKEKGDIPEGYSVSREKKERFSLILESASTNQTSMYLCASSFRTENTEAFFGQGTRLTVV.

This clonotype was seen more than once but under ten times. The gene calls are TRBV7-8 and TRBJ2-5; D ambiguous. The CDR3 is made up of 14 amino acids. V lost 0 bases and J 4 bases, leaving 9 bases between the germline ends. From germline, CDR1 is SGHVS and CDR2 FQNEAQ. Here the CDR3 reads CASSLAPVRETQYF. DNA of the CDR3: TGTGCCAGCAGCTTAGCGCCGGTCAGAGAGACCCAGTACTTC.

The rearrangement links TRBV2 to TRBJ1-3; 7 bases are a match to TRBD1. J gave up 4 bases and V 8 bases, and 14 bases lay outside the gene matches. The CDR3 has 16 amino acids. Germline-derived CDR1 and CDR2 are SNHLY and FYNNEI. CDR3 amino acids: CASGRGPRNSGNTIYF. In DNA form, the CDR3 reads TGTGCCAGCGGAAGGGGGCCACGCAATTCCGGAAACACCATATATTTT. Complete variable domain (other parts from reference TRBV2 and TRBJ1-3): EPEVTQTPSHQVTQMGQEVILRCVPISNHLYFYWYRQILGQKVEFLVSFYNNEISEKSEIFDDQFSVERPDGSNFTLKIRSTKLEDSAMYFCASGRGPRNSGNTIYFGEGSWLTVV.

This clonotype was picked up a small number of times. The V and J genes are TRBV4-2 and TRBJ2-1; 10 positions match TRBD2. Per the germline V gene, CDR1 is LGHNA and CDR2 is YNFKEQ. The V gene end was trimmed by 0 bases and the J gene end by 7 bases; junction bases not matched to a gene: 3. The CDR3 is made up of 15 amino acids. This CDR3 is CASSQDLAGVNEQFF. CDR3 nucleotide sequence: TGTGCCAGCAGCCAAGATCTAGCGGGAGTGAATGAGCAGTTCTTC.

There are many counts of this clonotype. The genes are TRBV6-1 and TRBJ1-2, with D possibly being TRBD1 (6 bases). Trimming cost V 10 bases and J 3 bases, with 15 bases left between them. Germline loops: CDR1 MNHNS, CDR2 SASEGT. The CDR3 loop spans 13 amino acids. CDR3 amino acids: CATQRRGHYGYTF. DNA for the CDR3: TGTGCCACGCAGAGACGGGGGCACTATGGCTACACCTTC.